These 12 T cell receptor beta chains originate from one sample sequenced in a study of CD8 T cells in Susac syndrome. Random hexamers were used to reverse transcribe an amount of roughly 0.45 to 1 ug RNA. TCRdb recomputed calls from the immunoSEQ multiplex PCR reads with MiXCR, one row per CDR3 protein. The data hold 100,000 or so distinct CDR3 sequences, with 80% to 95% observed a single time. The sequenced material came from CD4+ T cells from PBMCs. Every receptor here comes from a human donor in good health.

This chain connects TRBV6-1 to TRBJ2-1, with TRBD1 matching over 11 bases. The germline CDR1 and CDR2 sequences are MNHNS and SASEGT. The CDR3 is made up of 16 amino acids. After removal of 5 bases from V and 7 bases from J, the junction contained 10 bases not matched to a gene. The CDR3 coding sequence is TGTGCCAGCAGTCTGTCCGGGACAGGGGGGTCTAATGAGCAGTTCTTC. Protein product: CASSLSGTGGSNEQFF.

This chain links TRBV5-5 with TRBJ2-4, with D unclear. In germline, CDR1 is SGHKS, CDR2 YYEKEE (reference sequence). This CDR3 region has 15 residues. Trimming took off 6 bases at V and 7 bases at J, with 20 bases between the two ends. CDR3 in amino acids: CASKRLEKTLNIQYF. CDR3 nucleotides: TGTGCCAGCAAACGCCTAGAGAAGACCCTCAACATTCAGTACTTC.

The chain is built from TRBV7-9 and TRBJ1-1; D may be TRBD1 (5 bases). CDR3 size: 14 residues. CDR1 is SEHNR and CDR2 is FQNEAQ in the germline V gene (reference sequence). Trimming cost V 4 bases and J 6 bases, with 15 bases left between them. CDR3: CASSYQQVGAEAFF. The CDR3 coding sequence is TGTGCCAGCAGCTATCAACAGGTTGGGGCTGAAGCTTTCTTT.

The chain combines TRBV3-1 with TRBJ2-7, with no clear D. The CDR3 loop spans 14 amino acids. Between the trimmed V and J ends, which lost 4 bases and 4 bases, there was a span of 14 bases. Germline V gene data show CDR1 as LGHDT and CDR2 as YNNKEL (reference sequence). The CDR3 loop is CASSPQVGRYEQYF. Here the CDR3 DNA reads TGTGCCAGCAGCCCTCAGGTAGGCCGGTACGAGCAGTACTTC.

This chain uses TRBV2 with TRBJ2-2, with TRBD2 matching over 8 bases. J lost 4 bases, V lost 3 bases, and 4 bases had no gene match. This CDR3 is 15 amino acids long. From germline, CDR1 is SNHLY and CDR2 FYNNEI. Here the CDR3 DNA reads TGTGCCAGCAGTGAGGCGGGAGGACCCACCGGGGAGCTGTTTTTT. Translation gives CASSEAGGPTGELFF.

The CDR3 nucleotides are TGTGCCAGCAGGCTCGGAGATACGCAGTATTTT. It translates to CASRLGDTQYF. The rearrangement uses TRBV27 and TRBJ2-3, with D unresolved. This CDR3 spans 11 amino acids. V shed 6 bases and J shed 5 bases, with 6 bases lying between them. Germline V CDR1 and CDR2: MNHEY, SMNVEV (reference sequence).

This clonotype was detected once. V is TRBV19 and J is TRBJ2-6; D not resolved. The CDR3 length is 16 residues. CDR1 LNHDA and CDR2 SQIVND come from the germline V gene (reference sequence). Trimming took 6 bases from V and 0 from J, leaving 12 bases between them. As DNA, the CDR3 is TGTGCCAGTAGAGGTTCTCTGGACTCTGGGGCCAACGTCCTGACTTTC. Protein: CASRGSLDSGANVLTF.

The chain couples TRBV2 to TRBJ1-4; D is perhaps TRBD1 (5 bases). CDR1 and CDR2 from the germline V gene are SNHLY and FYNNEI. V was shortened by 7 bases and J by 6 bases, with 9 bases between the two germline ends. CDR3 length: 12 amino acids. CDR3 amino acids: CASKGTDEKLFF. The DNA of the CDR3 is TGTGCCAGCAAGGGGACCGATGAAAAACTGTTTTTT.

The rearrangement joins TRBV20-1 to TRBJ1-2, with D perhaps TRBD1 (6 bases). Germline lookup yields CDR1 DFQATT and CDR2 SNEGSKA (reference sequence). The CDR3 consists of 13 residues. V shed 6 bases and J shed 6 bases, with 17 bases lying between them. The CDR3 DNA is TGCAGTGCCCGACCAGGACAGAGGGATGGCTACACCTTC. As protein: CSARPGQRDGYTF.

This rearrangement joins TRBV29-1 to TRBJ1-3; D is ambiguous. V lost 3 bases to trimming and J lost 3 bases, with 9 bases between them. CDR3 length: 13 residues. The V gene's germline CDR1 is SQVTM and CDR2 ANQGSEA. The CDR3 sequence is CSVDRVNGNTIYF. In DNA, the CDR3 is TGCAGCGTTGATCGGGTTAATGGAAACACCATATATTTT.

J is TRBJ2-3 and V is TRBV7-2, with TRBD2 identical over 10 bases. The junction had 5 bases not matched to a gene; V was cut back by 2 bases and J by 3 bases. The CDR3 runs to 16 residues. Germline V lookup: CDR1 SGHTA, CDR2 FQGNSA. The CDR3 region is CASSLQRGGRTDTQYF. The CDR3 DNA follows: TGTGCCAGCAGCTTACAGCGGGGGGGCAGGACAGATACGCAGTATTTT. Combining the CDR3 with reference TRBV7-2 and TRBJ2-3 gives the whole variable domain GAGVSQSPSNKVTEKGKDVELRCDPISGHTALYWYRQSLGQGLEFLIYFQGNSAPDKSGLPSDRFSAERTGGSVSTLTIQRTQQEDSAVYLCASSLQRGGRTDTQYFGPGTRLTVL.

This CDR3 is CASRRGPMSRETQYF. CDR3 nucleotide sequence: TGTGCCAGCAGAAGGGGACCAATGTCTCGAGAGACCCAGTACTTC. The chain combines TRBV3-1 with TRBJ2-5, with D perhaps TRBD1 or TRBD2 (5 bases each). V lost 6 bases to trimming and J lost 4 bases, with 18 bases between them. The length of the CDR3 is 15 residues. CDR1 is LGHDT and CDR2 is YNNKEL in the germline V gene (reference sequence).